This T cell receptor beta chain was retrieved from a study of glioma-infiltrating T cells after dendritic cell vaccination. The wider study: Treatment, given 2003 to 2012, was autologous tumor lysate-pulsed dendritic cell vaccination. The vaccine used monocyte-derived dendritic cells pulsed overnight with autologous tumor lysate.

The J segment lost 2 bases and the V segment lost 4 bases, leaving 6 bases of the junction unmatched. This CDR3 is 15 amino acids long. CDR1 and CDR2 from the germline V gene are SGDLS and YYNGEE. Patients had residual fresh-frozen tumor tissue and more than two years of survival data. Primers: 60 V beta forward and 13 J beta reverse. The protocol was immunoSEQ multiplex PCR, while the TCRdb copy is restricted to in-frame clones and leaves out a portion. The top ten hold more than 7% of the sample, which has about 38,000 clones, approximately 84% seen once. This clone has only one observation. Sequenced here: blood, sampled before dendritic cell vaccination. The clonotype comes from a human donor with glioblastoma. This chain connects TRBV9 to TRBJ2-3, with 8 bases identical to TRBD1. DNA for the CDR3: TGTGCCAGCAGCCCCCGACAGGGGTACACAGATACGCAGTATTTT. Its protein product is CASSPRQGYTDTQYF.